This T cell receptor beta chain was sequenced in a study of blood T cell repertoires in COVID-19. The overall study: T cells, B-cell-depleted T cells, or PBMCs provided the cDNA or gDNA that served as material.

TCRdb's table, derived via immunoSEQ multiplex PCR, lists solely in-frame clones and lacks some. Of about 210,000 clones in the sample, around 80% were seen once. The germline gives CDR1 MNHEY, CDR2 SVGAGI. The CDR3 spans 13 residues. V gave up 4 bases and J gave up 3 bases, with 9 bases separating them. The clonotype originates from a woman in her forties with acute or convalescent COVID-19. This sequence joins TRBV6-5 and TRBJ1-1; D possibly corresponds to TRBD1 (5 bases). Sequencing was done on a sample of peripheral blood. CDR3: CASSFKGDTEAFF. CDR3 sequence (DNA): TGTGCCAGCAGTTTCAAAGGGGACACTGAAGCTTTCTTT.